This passage covers 9 T cell receptor beta chains from one sample sequenced in a study of T cells in Graves' hyperthyroidism and ophthalmopathy. The TCR beta CDR3 regions underwent amplification using RNA transcripts as the source. An initial round of RT-PCR targeting the TCR CDR3 relied on the HTBI primer set. TCRdb recomputed calls from the multiplex PCR reads with MiXCR, one row per CDR3 protein. The sample includes approximately 640,000 distinct CDR3 sequences, approximately 15% seen only once; the top ten take less than 20%. The specimen sequenced was blood. The receptors here all came from a man aged 45-65 years with Graves' hyperthyroidism.

About this clonotype: One junction end does not reproduce the germline sequence, and a read error may be involved. The J gene is TRBJ2-7, the V gene TRBV4-1; D remains unclear. The CDR3 runs 15 residues. Germline V gene data show CDR1 as MGHRA and CDR2 as YSYEKL. CDR3 in amino acids: CASGQEAPVSYEQYF. The CDR3 region has the DNA TGCGCCAGCGGCCAAGAAGCTCCAGTATCCTACGAGCAGTACTTC.

As DNA, the CDR3 is TGTGCCAGCAGGATTAGTATACAGCAGGGGAGTGGGTACAATGAGCAGTTCTTC. As protein: CASRISIQQGSGYNEQFF. The V and J genes are TRBV6-2 or TRBV6-3 and TRBJ2-1; perhaps TRBD1 as D (6 bases). There are 18 residues in the CDR3. V shed 6 bases and J shed 4 bases, with 25 bases lying between them. Germline CDR1 MNHEY, CDR2 SVGEGT.

This chain uses TRBV12-3 or TRBV12-4 with TRBJ1-2, with 8 nucleotides matching TRBD1. J lost 2 bases, V lost 5 bases, and 16 bases had no gene match. The CDR3 totals 18 residues. CDR3 DNA: TGTGCCAGCAGTCCCCCCGGCAGGGGGCTTCAGCCCAACTATGGCTACACCTTC. Translation gives CASSPPGRGLQPNYGYTF.

J is TRBJ2-2 and V is TRBV5-6; the D gene could be TRBD1 or TRBD2 (6 bases each). Germline CDR1 and CDR2: SGHDT and YYEEEE. The CDR3 loop spans 20 amino acids. The V end was cut by 0 bases, the J end by 1 base, with 22 bases between. CDR3 region: CASSLARGLLPIRNTGELFF. The CDR3 nucleotides read TGTGCCAGCAGCTTGGCCAGGGGACTGCTACCTATTAGGAACACCGGGGAGCTGTTTTTT.

There are many counts of this clonotype. V and J are TRBV12-3 or TRBV12-4 and TRBJ1-3; the D is unclear. This CDR3 contains 13 residues. Trimming took 7 bases from V and 0 from J, leaving 7 bases between them. CDR3 region: CASILSSGNTIYF. The CDR3 nucleotides are TGTGCCAGCATCTTGAGCTCTGGAAACACCATATATTTT.

The sample holds many counts of this clonotype. The chain uses TRBV18 and TRBJ2-5; TRBD1 agrees at 8 bases. This CDR3 is 15 amino acids long. Germline values: CDR1 KGHSH, CDR2 LQKENI. J gave up 5 bases and V 2 bases, and 7 bases lay outside the gene matches. CDR3 sequence (DNA): TGTGCCAGCTCACCAGAGACAGGGGTCCAGGAGACCCAGTACTTC. The encoded protein is CASSPETGVQETQYF.

This chain uses TRBV20-1 with TRBJ2-5; TRBD2 matches at 11 bases. The CDR3 sequence is 16 residues long. V gave up 5 bases and J gave up 1 base; unmatched junction bases: 9. Germline assignment: CDR1 DFQATT and CDR2 SNEGSKA (reference sequence). CDR3 DNA sequence: TGCAGTGCTCGAAAAGGACTAGCGGGTGTCCAAGAGACCCAGTACTTC. Amino acid sequence: CSARKGLAGVQETQYF.

This clonotype was counted at least ten times. CDR3 coding DNA: TGTGCCATCAGTGACATTAATCGGCTAGCGAGAAGCACAGATACGCAGTATTTT. Translated, it gives CAISDINRLARSTDTQYF. V is TRBV10-3 and J is TRBJ2-3; D is possibly TRBD2 (6 bases). The CDR3 extends over 18 amino acids. V was clipped by 3 bases and J by 0 bases, with 19 bases between them. In germline, CDR1 is ENHRY, CDR2 SYGVKD.

This clonotype was seen a single time. The chain recombines TRBV20-1 with TRBJ1-1; the D gene is possibly TRBD1 (6 bases). V gave up 4 bases and J gave up 5 bases, with 17 bases separating them. CDR1 and CDR2 (germline): DFQATT, SNEGSKA (reference sequence). This CDR3 spans 14 amino acids. Here the CDR3 DNA reads TGCAGTGCTAACCGACAGGTATCGGGGACTGAAGCTTTCTTT. The encoded protein is CSANRQVSGTEAFF.